Below, 17 T cell receptor beta chains from the same sample are listed, as sequenced in a study of shared clonotypes between healthy human individuals. Repertoires were generated with immunoSEQ multiplex PCR, while TCRdb's copy carries only in-frame clones and drops some. The sample yields about 100,000 clones, roughly 70% seen once. The material sequenced was memory CD8+ T cells sorted from blood. Documented subset: CD45RO+ cells pooled with CCR7-negative TemRA cells. Receptors originate from a woman in her 30s in good health.

The chain employs TRBV30 and TRBJ1-1, with 12 bases identical to TRBD1. Germline CDR1 reads GTSNPN; CDR2 reads SVGIG (reference sequence). The V gene end was trimmed by 7 bases and the J gene end by 0 bases; junction bases not matched to a gene: 18. The length of the CDR3 is 19 residues. The CDR3 DNA follows: TGTGCCTCCGAAAGTCCCGGGACAGGGGGCAAGGCGCTGAACACTGAAGCTTTCTTT. Protein product: CASESPGTGGKALNTEAFF.

The chain is built from TRBV11-2 and TRBJ2-7, with 9 bases aligning to TRBD1. This CDR3 contains 16 residues. Unmatched junction bases numbered 12, after V lost 4 bases and J lost 5 bases. Germline CDR1 reads SGHAT; CDR2 reads FQNNGV. CDR3 residues: CASSSTPRDRVNEQYF. The CDR3 DNA follows: TGTGCCAGCAGCTCGACACCCCGGGACAGGGTGAACGAGCAGTACTTC.

This clone has a handful of counts. Since no conserved phenylalanine or tryptophan closes the CDR3, a read error is the likely cause. The DNA is omitted, as the CDR3 cannot be located on it reliably, and the CDR3 follows TCRdb's listing. V is TRBV12-5 and J is TRBJ2-7. The CDR3 spans 13 residues, counting both ends. Per germline, CDR1 LGHNT and CDR2 FRNRAP. The chain's CDR3 is CASGLVKGPVPTH.

The CDR3 DNA is TGTGCCAGCAGCGTAGGGCAGGGCTTCTCACCCCTCCACTTT. It specifies CASSVGQGFSPLHF. The rearrangement uses TRBV9 and TRBJ1-6; a possible D gene is TRBD1 (5 bases). Germline CDR1 and CDR2: SGDLS and YYNGEE. The CDR3 has 14 residues. V was cut by 0 bases and J by 10 bases, with 11 bases left in between.

This clone has only one observation. This chain connects TRBV4-1 to TRBJ2-5; 8 bases match TRBD2. There are 16 residues in the CDR3. CDR1 and CDR2 from the germline V gene are MGHRA and YSYEKL. The V gene end was trimmed by 7 bases and the J gene end by 4 bases; junction bases not matched to a gene: 14. CDR3 in DNA: TGCGCCAGCACCCCGGGGGGGGTCGGGACATCAGAGACCCAGTACTTC. This translates into CASTPGGVGTSETQYF.

The V call is TRBV10-3, the J call TRBJ1-1, with unresolved D. With 5 bases removed from V and 2 bases from J, the gap between germline ends came to 9 bases. The CDR3 sequence is 13 residues long. The germline V gene has CDR1 ENHRY and CDR2 SYGVKD. The CDR3 bases are TGTGCCATCAGTTTACGAAGAAACACTGAAGCTTTCTTT. It translates to CAISLRRNTEAFF.

This clone was seen a single time. J is TRBJ2-7 and V is TRBV11-2; 8 bases align to TRBD2. V lost 7 bases to trimming and J lost 6 bases; unmatched junction nucleotides: 8. Germline values: CDR1 SGHAT, CDR2 FQNNGV. CDR3 length: 13 residues. CDR3 coding DNA: TGTGCCAGCACCGCGGGGGGTAGCCGCGAGCAGTACTTC. Protein: CASTAGGSREQYF. Full variable domain (missing parts from reference TRBV11-2 and TRBJ2-7): EAGVAQSPRYKIIEKRQSVAFWCNPISGHATLYWYQQILGQGPKLLIQFQNNGVVDDSQLPKDRFSAERLKGVDSTLKIQPAKLEDSAVYLCASTAGGSREQYFGPGTRLTVT.

The rearrangement joins TRBV2 to TRBJ2-2; D might be TRBD1 (5 bases). Per germline, CDR1 SNHLY and CDR2 FYNNEI. CDR3 length: 13 amino acids. Trimming removed 8 bases from V and 5 bases from J, with 12 bases in between. The CDR3 DNA reads TGTGCCAGCCGCAGGGAAACAACCGGGGAGCTGTTTTTT. Protein: CASRRETTGELFF. The full variable domain, with the rest looked up from reference TRBV2 and TRBJ2-2, is EPEVTQTPSHQVTQMGQEVILRCVPISNHLYFYWYRQILGQKVEFLVSFYNNEISEKSEIFDDQFSVERPDGSNFTLKIRSTKLEDSAMYFCASRRETTGELFFGEGSRLTVL.

This clone was detected a few times. The chain is built from TRBV14 and TRBJ2-5; 9 bases line up with TRBD2. Losses at the gene ends were 4 bases for V and 3 bases for J; bases not matched to a gene: 6. This CDR3 has 15 residues. Germline CDR1 and CDR2: SGHDN and FVKESK. CDR3 bases: TGTGCCAGCAGCCTAGCGGGAGAAATCGAAGAGACCCAGTACTTC. As protein: CASSLAGEIEETQYF.

This chain connects TRBV11-2 to TRBJ2-2; D unclear. The CDR3 runs 13 residues. Germline assignment: CDR1 SGHAT and CDR2 FQNNGV. The V end lost 1 base, the J end lost 4 bases, and 4 bases lay between the germline ends. In nucleotides, the CDR3 is TGTGCCAGCAGCTTAGCGGGCACCGGGGAGCTGTTTTTT. This gives the protein CASSLAGTGELFF. Drawing the rest from reference TRBV11-2 and TRBJ2-2, the complete variable domain is EAGVAQSPRYKIIEKRQSVAFWCNPISGHATLYWYQQILGQGPKLLIQFQNNGVVDDSQLPKDRFSAERLKGVDSTLKIQPAKLEDSAVYLCASSLAGTGELFFGEGSRLTVL.

Note on this clone: Other nucleotide sequences from this sample produce the same CDR3. The rearrangement joins TRBV4-2 to TRBJ2-7; D is unresolved. V was shortened by 0 bases and J by 1 base, with 7 bases between the two germline ends. Germline CDR1 is LGHNA and CDR2 is YNFKEQ. The length of the CDR3 is 14 residues. CDR3 nucleotide sequence: TGTGCCAGCAGCCAAGAGAGAGGTTCCTACGAGCAGTACTTC. Amino acids: CASSQERGSYEQYF.

The V and J genes are TRBV4-2 and TRBJ2-5; either TRBD1 or TRBD2 may fit D (6 bases each). V lost 1 base, J lost 2 bases, and 17 bases lay in between. Germline values: CDR1 LGHNA, CDR2 YNFKEQ. This CDR3 spans 17 amino acids. The CDR3, as DNA: TGTGCCAGCAGCCAAGGATTGGGGGCTGGAGGGCAAGAGACCCAGTACTTC. Protein sequence: CASSQGLGAGGQETQYF.

This chain uses TRBV4-1 with TRBJ2-5, with D tentatively TRBD1 (5 bases). Germline CDR1 reads MGHRA; CDR2 reads YSYEKL. This CDR3 has 14 residues. Trimming took off 4 bases at V and 6 bases at J, with 15 bases between the two ends. CDR3 sequence (DNA): TGCGCCAGCAGCCTTTCCCAGGGAATGAAGACCCAGTACTTC. Translating gives CASSLSQGMKTQYF.

The chain carries TRBV10-3 and TRBJ1-1; D ambiguous. This CDR3 has 14 residues. The germline gives CDR1 ENHRY, CDR2 SYGVKD. V lost 7 bases and J lost 1, with 13 bases in between. The DNA for the CDR3 is TGTGCCATCACCCCGGACTTATCGAACACTGAAGCTTTCTTT. Protein product: CAITPDLSNTEAFF.

This clone was detected many times. V usage is TRBV25-1 and J usage is TRBJ2-1; TRBD2 is a possible D gene (7 bases). CDR1 MGHDK and CDR2 SYGVNS come from the germline V gene. V lost 2 bases and J 0 bases, leaving 17 bases between the germline ends. CDR3 size: 18 residues. The CDR3 DNA sequence: TGTGCCAGCAGTGAAAGAGGGGGAGCGGGAAGCTCCTACAATGAGCAGTTCTTC. It yields the protein CASSERGGAGSSYNEQFF.

Concerning this clone: An end of the junction does not agree with germline; a read error may underlie this. The chain links TRBV28 to TRBJ2-7; D may correspond to TRBD1 or TRBD2 (5 bases each). This CDR3 is 16 amino acids long. Germline CDR1 reads MDHEN; CDR2 reads SYDVKM. CDR3 DNA: TGTGCCAGCAGTCTATGGGGGAGTTCCATACGTAGGGAGCAGTACTTC. The encoded protein is CASSLWGSSIRREQYF.

The chain carries TRBV28 and TRBJ1-5; no definite D call. V shed 4 bases and J shed 1 base, with 11 bases lying between them. The CDR3 covers 15 residues. Germline CDR1 reads MDHEN; CDR2 reads SYDVKM. In DNA form, the CDR3 reads TGTGCCAGCAGTTCCCTACATGGAAGCAATCAGCCCCAGCATTTT. It codes for CASSSLHGSNQPQHF.